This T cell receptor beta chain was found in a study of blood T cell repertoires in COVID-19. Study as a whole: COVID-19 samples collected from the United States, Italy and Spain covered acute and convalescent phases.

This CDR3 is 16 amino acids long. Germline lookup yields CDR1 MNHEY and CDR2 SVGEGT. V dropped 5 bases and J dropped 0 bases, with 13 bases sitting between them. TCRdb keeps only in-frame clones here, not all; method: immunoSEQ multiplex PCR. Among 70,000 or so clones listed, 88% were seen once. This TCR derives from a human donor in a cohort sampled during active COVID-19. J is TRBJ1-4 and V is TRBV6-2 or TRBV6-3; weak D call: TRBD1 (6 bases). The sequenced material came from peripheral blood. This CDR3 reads CASSHRQATTNEKLFF. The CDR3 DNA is TGTGCCAGCAGTCATCGACAGGCCACAACTAATGAAAAACTGTTTTTT.